This is a list of T cell receptor beta chains from one sample in a study of cytomegalovirus exposure and HLA in healthy donors. The data were produced by immunoSEQ multiplex PCR, yet TCRdb's version contains in-frame clones alone and is incomplete. Here the sample spans 120,000 or so clones, 83% being singletons. Source material: PBMCs. These TCRs come from a woman between 40 and 50 years old in good health and CMV-seropositive. The conserved cysteine and the conserved F or W are not part of the CDR3 here. Fields, in order: J gene, V gene, CDR3 protein.

j_call: TRBJ2-1
v_call: TRBV10-3
cdr3_aa: AISDIAEGYNEQF

j_call: TRBJ2-7
v_call: TRBV7-9
cdr3_aa: ASSLERGIYEQY

j_call: TRBJ2-3
v_call: TRBV19
cdr3_aa: ASSILRGMGDTQY

j_call: TRBJ1-1
v_call: TRBV11-1
cdr3_aa: ASTPPGNTEAF

j_call: TRBJ2-7
v_call: TRBV4-2
cdr3_aa: ASSQDRTVDEQY

j_call: TRBJ2-2
v_call: TRBV27
cdr3_aa: ASSLTSGRTGELF

j_call: TRBJ1-2
v_call: TRBV5-1
cdr3_aa: ASSEQGDYGYT

j_call: TRBJ2-6
v_call: TRBV28
cdr3_aa: ASSEGVLSGANVLT

j_call: TRBJ2-1
v_call: TRBV9
cdr3_aa: ASSVEALAYNEQF

j_call: TRBJ2-1
v_call: TRBV6-1
cdr3_aa: ASSETSGPYNEQF

j_call: TRBJ2-7
v_call: TRBV6-1
cdr3_aa: ASRPGQDYEQY

j_call: TRBJ2-1
v_call: TRBV2
cdr3_aa: ASTEENNEQF

j_call: TRBJ1-6
v_call: TRBV2
cdr3_aa: ASNRGGLNSPLH

j_call: TRBJ2-5
v_call: TRBV29-1
cdr3_aa: SVRQGEGGETQY

j_call: TRBJ2-3
v_call: TRBV11-3
cdr3_aa: ASSTTTWYGTDTQY

j_call: TRBJ2-3
v_call: TRBV5-6
cdr3_aa: ASSLVGTGPDTQY

j_call: NA
v_call: TRBV5-1
cdr3_aa: ASKGQTYEQY

j_call: TRBJ2-1
v_call: TRBV7-3
cdr3_aa: ASSTRQGGNEQF

j_call: TRBJ1-5
v_call: TRBV29-1
cdr3_aa: SAGGNSNQPQH

j_call: TRBJ2-7
v_call: TRBV5-1
cdr3_aa: ASSLDGQGAHEQY

j_call: TRBJ2-3
v_call: TRBV5-4
cdr3_aa: ASNGQGNGGTDTQY

j_call: TRBJ1-1
v_call: TRBV2
cdr3_aa: ASSVSPTGQVVF

j_call: TRBJ1-4
v_call: TRBV15
cdr3_aa: ATSRVRQVNEKLF

j_call: TRBJ2-3
v_call: TRBV10-3
cdr3_aa: AIRRTGGATDTQY

j_call: TRBJ1-4
v_call: TRBV6-1
cdr3_aa: ASSETPGAATNEKLF

j_call: TRBJ2-1
v_call: TRBV5-1
cdr3_aa: ASKVGGPNEQF

j_call: TRBJ1-1
v_call: TRBV11-2
cdr3_aa: ASSSGTGVTEAF

j_call: TRBJ2-7
v_call: TRBV29-1
cdr3_aa: SVVIGLGGSYEQY

j_call: TRBJ2-3
v_call: TRBV19
cdr3_aa: ASAGGRTDTQY

j_call: TRBJ2-5
v_call: TRBV9
cdr3_aa: ASSPEPQLAVQETQY

j_call: TRBJ1-2
v_call: TRBV19
cdr3_aa: ASRTEINYGYT

j_call: TRBJ2-1
v_call: TRBV29-1
cdr3_aa: SVRDRGLTNEQF

j_call: TRBJ2-5
v_call: TRBV20-1
cdr3_aa: SARSGGTQY

j_call: TRBJ2-5
v_call: TRBV27
cdr3_aa: ASSPLGSQETQY

j_call: TRBJ2-3
v_call: TRBV6-1
cdr3_aa: ASSEAGANARTDTQY

j_call: TRBJ1-3
v_call: TRBV29-1
cdr3_aa: SVDWTGTGNTIY

j_call: TRBJ1-4
v_call: TRBV18
cdr3_aa: ASSPTSQGTFAKLF

j_call: TRBJ1-4
v_call: TRBV11-2
cdr3_aa: ASSVNRGEKLF

j_call: TRBJ2-5
v_call: TRBV15
cdr3_aa: ATSRPGLVETQY

j_call: TRBJ2-7
v_call: TRBV7-9
cdr3_aa: SSSSLKLDGYEQY

j_call: TRBJ1-2
v_call: TRBV25-1
cdr3_aa: ASSPDINYGYT

j_call: TRBJ2-7
v_call: TRBV28
cdr3_aa: ASSPPQTGGGGQY

j_call: TRBJ2-1
v_call: TRBV2
cdr3_aa: ASSGGPWDEQF

j_call: TRBJ1-3
v_call: TRBV4-1
cdr3_aa: ASSPALWANGNTIY

j_call: TRBJ2-7
v_call: TRBV4-1
cdr3_aa: ASSQVVVEWPRSAYEQY